Below, 5 T cell receptor beta chains from the same sample are listed, as sequenced in a study of control samples from healthy donors and cancer patients. The method was immunoSEQ multiplex PCR; TCRdb's version includes in-frame clones alone and lacks a portion of them. The data contain about 170,000 clones, 91% of them singletons. The sequenced sample was blood. The origin of the receptors is a woman aged 30 to 39 in good health.

The chain is built from TRBV24-1 and TRBJ1-4, with D unresolved. The CDR3 contains 14 residues. CDR1 KGHDR and CDR2 SFDVKD come from the germline V gene. Trimming left V 5 bases short and J 6 bases short, with 12 bases between. DNA of the CDR3: TGTGCCACCAGTGCCGGGGTGGGGTATGAAAAACTGTTTTTT. Translating it yields CATSAGVGYEKLFF.

V and J are TRBV18 and TRBJ2-3; D uncertain. V lost 3 bases to trimming and J lost 3 bases, with 7 bases between them. The germline gives CDR1 KGHSH, CDR2 LQKENI. This CDR3 is built from 13 residues. CDR3 region: CASSPAATDTQYF. CDR3 nucleotides: TGTGCCAGCTCACCCGCGGCTACAGATACGCAGTATTTT.

The rearrangement links TRBV2 to TRBJ2-3; TRBD2 might be the D (6 bases). Germline V lookup: CDR1 SNHLY, CDR2 FYNNEI. This CDR3 spans 17 amino acids. V shed 0 bases and J shed 2 bases, with 15 bases lying between them. DNA for the CDR3: TGTGCCAGCAGTGAAGCGCTTGGGACTCGATACACAGATACGCAGTATTTT. This codes for CASSEALGTRYTDTQYF. The whole variable domain, filled in from reference TRBV2 and TRBJ2-3, reads EPEVTQTPSHQVTQMGQEVILRCVPISNHLYFYWYRQILGQKVEFLVSFYNNEISEKSEIFDDQFSVERPDGSNFTLKIRSTKLEDSAMYFCASSEALGTRYTDTQYFGPGTRLTVL.

The rearrangement links TRBV28 to TRBJ1-5; TRBD1 might be the D (5 bases). This CDR3 region has 16 residues. The germline gives CDR1 MDHEN, CDR2 SYDVKM. Trimming shortened V by 3 bases and J by 0 bases, and 12 bases separated the two germline ends. As DNA, the CDR3 is TGTGCCAGCAGTTTGGGGGGGGACTATAGCAATCAGCCCCAGCATTTT. Its translation is CASSLGGDYSNQPQHF. Drawing the rest from reference TRBV28 and TRBJ1-5, the complete variable domain is DVKVTQSSRYLVKRTGEKVFLECVQDMDHENMFWYRQDPGLGLRLIYFSYDVKMKEKGDIPEGYSVSREKKERFSLILESASTNQTSMYLCASSLGGDYSNQPQHFGDGTRLSIL.

The chain combines TRBV14 with TRBJ2-7; 7 bases are a match to TRBD1. After removal of 0 bases from V and 0 bases from J, the junction contained 11 bases not matched to a gene. Germline CDR1 and CDR2: SGHDN and FVKESK. CDR3 length: 18 amino acids. The CDR3 spells CASSQEYGYGTDSYEQYF. CDR3 nucleotides: TGTGCCAGCAGCCAAGAGTACGGTTACGGGACAGACTCCTACGAGCAGTACTTC. The entire variable domain, with the rest obtained from reference TRBV14 and TRBJ2-7, is as follows: EAGVTQFPSHSVIEKGQTVTLRCDPISGHDNLYWYRRVMGKEIKFLLHFVKESKQDESGMPNNRFLAERTGGTYSTLKVQPAELEDSGVYFCASSQEYGYGTDSYEQYFGPGTRLTVT.